This TCR beta chain appears in the sequencing data of a study of cytomegalovirus exposure and HLA in healthy donors. Nominally healthy donors provided the samples, though records likely missed some immune exposures. Germline CDR1 reads KGHSH; CDR2 reads LQKENI. V was pared by 2 bases and J by 0 bases, with 10 bases between. The CDR3 runs to 15 residues. Broader study findings: The CMV antigen specificity of a few CMV-associated chains was confirmed through in vitro analysis. Being productive about 87% or about 30% of the time was typical of most TCR beta V segments in an earlier analysis.

The PCR had 60 Vbeta and 13 Jbeta primers. Sequencing used immunoSEQ multiplex PCR; TCRdb keeps in-frame clones, though not all of them. The sample holds under 150,000 clones; 70% to 85% are singletons and the top ten take 8.8%. Notes on this clone: What it binds is not known.

The TCR comes from a woman in her forties or fifties in good health and CMV-seropositive. The sample consisted of PBMCs. The chain uses TRBV18 and TRBJ1-1, with no clear D. The CDR3 loop is CASSPEGFVNTEAFF. The CDR3 DNA reads as TGTGCCAGCTCACCAGAGGGTTTCGTGAACACTGAAGCTTTCTTT.